The 17 T cell receptor beta chains presented below share a single source sample, sequenced in a study of Graves' ophthalmopathy and Graves' hyperthyroidism. RNA transcripts provided the template for amplifying TCR beta CDR3 regions. A first-round RT-PCR used HTBI primers, followed by a second-round multiplex PCR. Each CDR3 protein is one row after TCRdb ran MiXCR on the multiplex PCR reads. The table includes 500,000 to 600,000 distinct CDR3 sequences, 35% to 45% detected once. Material: peripheral blood or thyroid tissue (not recorded which). The receptors originated from an adult man with Graves' hyperthyroidism.

This clonotype was found once. At one of its ends the junction is not consistent with the germline gene, which may arise from a read error. The rearrangement uses TRBV7-7 and TRBJ1-4, with D possibly TRBD1 on 5 matching bases. CDR3 size: 14 residues. The germline V gene encodes CDR1 SSHAT and CDR2 FNYEAQ (reference sequence). The CDR3 is CASSRGSQNEKLFF. CDR3 nucleotides: TGTGCTAGCAGCCGGGGGTCGCAGAATGAAAAACTGTTTTTT.

This clonotype came up a few times. The rearrangement joins TRBV12-3 or TRBV12-4 to TRBJ1-1; TRBD1 might be the D (6 bases). The CDR3 consists of 13 residues. Trimming pared 6 bases from V and 4 bases from J, leaving 12 bases between. CDR3 in amino acids: CASRKQGTTEAFF. CDR3 DNA sequence: TGTGCCAGCAGGAAACAGGGAACCACTGAAGCTTTCTTT.

The chain recombines TRBV6-5 with TRBJ1-1, with D unresolved. Germline CDR1 MNHEY, CDR2 SVGAGI. The CDR3 length is 16 residues. V was clipped by 5 bases and J by 0 bases, with 16 bases between them. For the CDR3, the DNA is TGTGCCAGCAGTGAGAGTATCTCAGTTATGAACACTGAAGCTTTCTTT. Its protein product is CASSESISVMNTEAFF.

The table lists this clonotype with a few counts. One junction end does not reproduce the germline sequence, and a read error may be involved. The V call is TRBV20-1, the J call TRBJ2-2; D is unclear. Germline V gene lookup returns CDR1 DFQATT and CDR2 SNEGSKA (reference sequence). This CDR3 comprises 14 residues. The CDR3 DNA is TGCAGTGTTAGAGATCTCTTGCGTACCGGGGAGCTGTTTTTT. Its translation is CSVRDLLRTGELFF.

The chain couples TRBV7-2 to TRBJ1-2, with D possibly being TRBD1 (5 bases). The CDR3 has 14 amino acids. Germline assignment: CDR1 SGHTA and CDR2 FQGNSA. The V gene lost 8 bases and the J gene lost 4 bases, with 17 bases spanning the gap. This CDR3 is CASSEGGGTYGYTF. The CDR3 DNA is TGTGCCAGCTCAGAAGGTGGGGGGACCTATGGCTACACCTTC.

This clonotype was seen at least ten times. V gene TRBV29-1 combines with J gene TRBJ2-7, with D maybe TRBD2 (6 bases). The CDR3 totals 11 residues. Trimming stripped 5 bases from V and 6 bases from J, with 11 bases between. The V gene's germline CDR1 is SQVTM and CDR2 ANQGSEA. CDR3: CSVSIGGEQYF. As DNA, the CDR3 is TGCAGCGTTTCGATCGGGGGCGAGCAGTACTTC.

This clonotype was seen at least ten times. The chain is built from TRBV12-3 or TRBV12-4 and TRBJ2-2; 7 nucleotides line up with TRBD2. This CDR3 is built from 14 residues. J gave up 7 bases and V 6 bases, and 8 bases lay outside the gene matches. The CDR3 spells CASSPNGRGGELFF. The CDR3 DNA sequence: TGTGCCAGCAGCCCGAATGGGAGGGGCGGGGAGCTGTTTTTT.

This clonotype was seen a few times. This sequence joins TRBV3-1 and TRBJ2-7, with TRBD1 matching over 7 bases. Per the germline V gene, CDR1 is LGHDT and CDR2 is YNNKEL (reference sequence). The CDR3 runs 15 residues. V trimming: 3 bases; J trimming: 2 bases; junction bases outside the gene matches: 7. CDR3 sequence: CASSQAIGGPYEQYF. CDR3 nucleotides: TGTGCCAGCAGCCAGGCCATAGGGGGCCCCTACGAGCAGTACTTC.

CDR3 coding DNA: TGTGCCAGCAGTGCCGGACTAGCTCTAGCCTACGAGCAGTACTTC. This sequence encodes CASSAGLALAYEQYF. This chain connects TRBV12-3 or TRBV12-4 to TRBJ2-7; 8 bases align to TRBD2. The trim removed 5 bases at V and 2 bases at J, leaving 8 bases unmatched. This CDR3 is 15 amino acids long.

Notes on this clonotype: The CDR3 carries no conserved terminal phenylalanine or tryptophan, so it likely arises from a read error. The DNA is omitted, as the CDR3 cannot be located on it reliably, and the CDR3 follows TCRdb's listing. This sequence joins TRBV7-8 and TRBJ1-4. Germline CDR1 is SGHVS and CDR2 is FQNEAQ. The CDR3 extends over 9 residues, inclusive of both ends. CDR3 protein: CASSPVDQA.

The table lists this clonotype with many counts. The V call is TRBV19, the J call TRBJ1-2, with 7 bases identical to TRBD1. The CDR3 spans 14 residues. The germline V gene has CDR1 LNHDA and CDR2 SQIVND (reference sequence). J gave up 2 bases and V 9 bases, and 9 bases lay outside the gene matches. CDR3 nucleotide sequence: TGTGCCAGCCTACAGGGGCCCTTCAACTATGGCTACACCTTC. It yields the protein CASLQGPFNYGYTF.

This clonotype was seen a handful of times. The chain has TRBV25-1 and TRBJ1-1, with D maybe TRBD1 (6 bases). The germline V gene encodes CDR1 MGHDK and CDR2 SYGVNS. V was trimmed by 6 bases and J by 1 base, leaving 15 bases between them. The CDR3 covers 15 residues. The CDR3 here is CASSPTTGTNTEAFF. The CDR3 DNA reads TGTGCCAGCAGCCCTACTACAGGGACGAACACTGAAGCTTTCTTT.

In its sample, this clonotype was seen a few times. The genes are TRBV7-9 and TRBJ1-1; 8 bases fit TRBD1. CDR3 size: 17 residues. Germline-derived CDR1 and CDR2 are SEHNR and FQNEAQ (reference sequence). The junction had 25 bases not matched to a gene; V was cut back by 5 bases and J by 14 bases. As DNA, the CDR3 is TGTGCCAGCAGCCCACCCCAAAGGACAGGGCTCTACAATGAGCAGTTCTTT. Translation gives CASSPPQRTGLYNEQFF.

Of note for this clonotype: A clone one base away is much larger, so this may be a read error. The V and J genes are TRBV6-6 and TRBJ2-5, with D tentatively TRBD2 (5 bases). The CDR3 consists of 14 residues. CDR1 and CDR2 (germline): MNHNY, SVGAGI (reference sequence). CDR3 DNA: TGTGCCATCAGTGTTACGGGGATAAGGGAGACCCAGTACTTC. Translated, it gives CAISVTGIRETQYF.

In its sample, this clonotype was seen a few times. One end of the junction does not line up with germline, which may come from a read error. The chain links TRBV4-1 to TRBJ2-6; a weak D match, TRBD1 (5 bases). This CDR3 is built from 16 residues. Germline CDR1 reads MGHRA; CDR2 reads YSYEKL. CDR3 in amino acids: CASSQDDSSGANVLTF. The CDR3 nucleotides are TGTGCCAGCAGCCAAGATGACAGCTCTGGGGCCAACGTCCTGACTTTC.

The V gene is TRBV10-3, the J gene TRBJ1-1, with 8 bases lining up with TRBD1. CDR1 and CDR2 from the germline V gene are ENHRY and SYGVKD. This CDR3 is built from 15 residues. Losses at the gene ends were 5 bases for V and 4 bases for J; bases not matched to a gene: 9. CDR3 coding DNA: TGTGCCATCAGTCAAGACAGGGGATCGAGCACTGAAGCTTTCTTT. It yields the protein CAISQDRGSSTEAFF.

This clonotype was detected many times. CDR3 DNA: TGTGCCACCAATGATGGTCTATACCCGTCTAATCAGCCCCAGCATTTT. Translated, it gives CATNDGLYPSNQPQHF. This chain joins TRBV15 and TRBJ1-5; no definite D call. Germline loops: CDR1 LNHNV, CDR2 YYDKDF (reference sequence). V gave up 7 bases and J gave up 4 bases, with 20 bases separating them. This CDR3 region has 16 residues.